Included here is one T cell receptor (beta chain) sequence, with context. In the authors' workflow: Scientists estimated how many nucleated cells there were by amplifying reference gene primers. The assay was immunoSEQ multiplex PCR, and TCRdb's table has in-frame clones only and misses some. Clone size and V and J calls were adopted from that table, with D and trimming inferred from the DNA. Of about 13,000 clones in the sample, around 90% were seen once. These data originate in a study of blood T cell repertoires in COVID-19. Study in general: From the United States, Italy and Spain came samples of acute and convalescent COVID-19. T cells, B-cell-depleted T cells, or PBMCs provided the cDNA or gDNA that served as material.

V shed 3 bases, J shed 6 bases, and the junction held 2 bases outside the gene matches. CDR1 SGHRS and CDR2 YFSETQ come from the germline V gene. The CDR3 has 13 residues. The TCR comes from a human donor with active COVID-19. The donor label of this sample is uncertain. Sequenced input: peripheral blood. The chain couples TRBV5-1 to TRBJ2-7, with TRBD1 matching over 11 bases. In DNA form, the CDR3 reads TGCGCCAGCAGCTCGGACAGGGGGCTCGAGCAGTACTTC. It specifies CASSSDRGLEQYF.